This paragraph reports one T cell receptor (beta chain). The CDR3 is 14 amino acids. V gave up 2 bases and J gave up 5 bases, with 12 bases separating them. Per the germline V gene, CDR1 is MNHEY and CDR2 is SMNVEV (reference sequence). The sample comes from a study of blood T cell repertoires in COVID-19. The overall study: The cDNA or gDNA used as material had been derived from T cells, B-cell-depleted T cells, or PBMCs.

Profiling relied on immunoSEQ multiplex PCR, and the TCRdb table lists in-frame clones only, not all of them. The data show 53,000 or so clones, about three quarters seen once. The sample comprised peripheral blood. J is TRBJ1-2 and V is TRBV27, with TRBD1 as a possible D gene (6 bases). The receptor's source is a man between 65 and 85 years old with active or convalescent COVID-19. CDR3 protein: CASSLGQGLYGYTF. CDR3 sequence (DNA): TGTGCCAGCAGTTTAGGGCAGGGGCTTTATGGCTACACCTTC.